A single sample gave rise to the 3 T cell receptor beta chains below, sequenced in a study of prognosis after radiotherapy for stage I lung cancer. Two-round multiplex PCR amplified TCR beta CDR3 from genomic DNA. Primers (each specific to one TRBV or TRBJ gene) were used in first-round PCR. TCRdb reanalysed the multiplex PCR reads using MiXCR and keeps one entry per CDR3 protein. Among 24,000 or so distinct CDR3 sequences listed, more than 35% were seen once. The sequenced sample was PBMCs, obtained before or after stereotactic body radiation therapy (not recorded which). All receptors come from a donor of 50 years or more with non-small cell lung cancer.

This clonotype was seen at least ten times. V and J are TRBV27 and TRBJ1-1; tentative D call: TRBD1 (6 bases). CDR1 and CDR2 (germline): MNHEY, SMNVEV (reference sequence). The CDR3 contains 14 residues. Trimming took off 5 bases at V and 7 bases at J, with 17 bases between the two ends. The CDR3 sequence: CASSPRPGHHEAFF. For the CDR3, the DNA is TGTGCCAGCAGTCCCCGGCCGGGACACCATGAAGCTTTCTTT.

This clonotype was observed at least ten times. The chain combines TRBV28 with TRBJ1-6; 8 nucleotides align to TRBD1. Germline CDR1 is MDHEN and CDR2 is SYDVKM. Trimming took 6 bases from V and 6 from J; bases not matched to a gene: 4. The CDR3 is 14 amino acids. The CDR3, as DNA: TGTGCCAGCAGGACAACAGGGGGTAATTCACCCCTCCACTTT. This encodes CASRTTGGNSPLHF.

The chain is built from TRBV5-1 and TRBJ2-3; 13 bases match TRBD2. Trimming cost V 4 bases and J 6 bases; bases outside gene matches: 8. This CDR3 region has 16 residues. Germline assignment: CDR1 SGHRS and CDR2 YFSETQ. CDR3 DNA sequence: TGCGCCAGCAGCGGGGGACTAGCGGGGTCCGGGGATACGCAGTATTTT. Translating it yields CASSGGLAGSGDTQYF. Together with reference TRBV5-1 and TRBJ2-3, the CDR3 gives the full variable domain: KAGVTQTPRYLIKTRGQQVTLSCSPISGHRSVSWYQQTPGQGLQFLFEYFSETQRNKGNFPGRFSGRQFSNSRSEMNVSTLELGDSALYLCASSGGLAGSGDTQYFGPGTRLTVL.